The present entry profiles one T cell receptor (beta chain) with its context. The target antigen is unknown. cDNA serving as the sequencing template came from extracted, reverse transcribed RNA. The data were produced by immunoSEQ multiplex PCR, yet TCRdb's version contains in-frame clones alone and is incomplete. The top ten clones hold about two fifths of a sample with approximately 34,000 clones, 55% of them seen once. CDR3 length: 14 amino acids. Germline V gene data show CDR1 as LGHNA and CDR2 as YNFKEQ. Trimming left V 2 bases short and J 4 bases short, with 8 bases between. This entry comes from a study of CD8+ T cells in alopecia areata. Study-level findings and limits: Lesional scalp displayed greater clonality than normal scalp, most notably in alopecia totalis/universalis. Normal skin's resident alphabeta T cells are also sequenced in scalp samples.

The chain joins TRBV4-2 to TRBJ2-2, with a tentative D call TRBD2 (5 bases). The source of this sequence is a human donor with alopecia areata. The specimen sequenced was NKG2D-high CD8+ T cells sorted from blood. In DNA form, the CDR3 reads TGTGCCAGCAGCCAAATACTAGGCACCGGGGAGCTGTTTTTT. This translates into CASSQILGTGELFF.